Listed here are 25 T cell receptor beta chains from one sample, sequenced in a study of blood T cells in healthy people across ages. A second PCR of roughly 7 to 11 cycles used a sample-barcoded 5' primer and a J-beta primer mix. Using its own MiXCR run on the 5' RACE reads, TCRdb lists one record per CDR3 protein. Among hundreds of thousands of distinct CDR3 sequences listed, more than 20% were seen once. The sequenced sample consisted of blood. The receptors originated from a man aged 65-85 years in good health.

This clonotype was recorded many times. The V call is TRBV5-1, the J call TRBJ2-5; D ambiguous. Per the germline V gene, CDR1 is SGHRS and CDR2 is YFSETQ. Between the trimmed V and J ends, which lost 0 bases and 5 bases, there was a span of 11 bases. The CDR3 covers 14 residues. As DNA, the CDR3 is TGCGCCAGCAGCTTGGCGTCCTCCCGGGAGACCCAGTACTTC. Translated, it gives CASSLASSRETQYF.

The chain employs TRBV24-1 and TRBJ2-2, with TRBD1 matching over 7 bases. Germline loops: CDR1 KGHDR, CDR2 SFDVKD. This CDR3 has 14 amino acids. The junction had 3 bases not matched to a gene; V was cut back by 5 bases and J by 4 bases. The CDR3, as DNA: TGTGCCACCAGTGGCAGGGACAGCACCGGGGAGCTGTTTTTT. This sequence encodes CATSGRDSTGELFF.

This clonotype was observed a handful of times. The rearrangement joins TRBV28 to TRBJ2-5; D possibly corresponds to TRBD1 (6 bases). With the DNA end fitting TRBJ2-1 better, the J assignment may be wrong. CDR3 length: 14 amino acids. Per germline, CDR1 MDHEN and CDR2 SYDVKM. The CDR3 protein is CATYDLTGLNEQFF. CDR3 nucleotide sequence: TGTGCCACCTACGACCTAACAGGGCTGAATGAGCAGTTCTTC.

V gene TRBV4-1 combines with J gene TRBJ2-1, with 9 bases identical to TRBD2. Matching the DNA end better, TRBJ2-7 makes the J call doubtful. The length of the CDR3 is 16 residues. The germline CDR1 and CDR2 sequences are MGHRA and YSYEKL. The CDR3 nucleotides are TGCGCCAGCAGCCAAGAAGTAGCGGGAGATTTGGGAGAGCAGTACTTC. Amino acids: CASSQEVAGDLGEQYF.

CDR3 region: CASSQVPGQGTDTQYF. CDR3 sequence (DNA): TGCGCCAGCAGCCAAGTTCCGGGACAGGGCACAGATACGCAGTATTTT. The rearrangement joins TRBV4-3 to TRBJ2-3; 8 nucleotides agree with TRBD1. CDR3 length equals 16 residues. The V gene end was trimmed by 1 base and the J gene end by 1 base; junction bases not matched to a gene: 4. Germline CDR1 is LGHNA and CDR2 is YSLEER.

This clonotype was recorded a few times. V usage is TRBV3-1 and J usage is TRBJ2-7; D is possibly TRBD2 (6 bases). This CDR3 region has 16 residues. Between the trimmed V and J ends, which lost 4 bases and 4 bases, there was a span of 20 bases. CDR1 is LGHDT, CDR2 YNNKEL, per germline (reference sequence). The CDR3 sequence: CASSPYPPGVSYEQYF. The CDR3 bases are TGTGCCAGCAGCCCCTACCCTCCGGGAGTTTCATACGAGCAGTACTTC.

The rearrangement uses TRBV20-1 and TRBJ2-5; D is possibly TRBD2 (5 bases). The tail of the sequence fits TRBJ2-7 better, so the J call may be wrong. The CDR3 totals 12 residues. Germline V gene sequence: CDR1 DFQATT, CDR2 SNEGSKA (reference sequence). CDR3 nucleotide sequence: TGCAGTGCTAGCGGGAAGACCTACGAGCAGTACTTC. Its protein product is CSASGKTYEQYF.

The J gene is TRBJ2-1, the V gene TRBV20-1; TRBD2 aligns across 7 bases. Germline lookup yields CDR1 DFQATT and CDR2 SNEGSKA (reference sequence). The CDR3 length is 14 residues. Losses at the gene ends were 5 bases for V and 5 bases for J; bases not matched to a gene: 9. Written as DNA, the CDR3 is TGCAGTGCTTCAGCTAGCGGTGGGGACAATGAGCAGTTCTTC. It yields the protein CSASASGGDNEQFF.

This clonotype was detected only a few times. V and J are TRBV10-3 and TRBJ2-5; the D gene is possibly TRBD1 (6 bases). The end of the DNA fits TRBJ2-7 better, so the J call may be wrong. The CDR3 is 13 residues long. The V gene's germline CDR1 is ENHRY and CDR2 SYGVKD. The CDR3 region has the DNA TGTGCCATCAAAGAGGGGGTCACCTACGAGCAGTACTTC. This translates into CAIKEGVTYEQYF.

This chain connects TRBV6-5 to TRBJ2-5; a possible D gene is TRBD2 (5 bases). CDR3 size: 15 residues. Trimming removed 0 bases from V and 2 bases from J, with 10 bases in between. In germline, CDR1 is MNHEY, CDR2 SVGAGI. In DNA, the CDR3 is TGTGCCAGCAGTTACTCGCGGTCGGGGCAAGAGACCCAGTACTTC. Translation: CASSYSRSGQETQYF.

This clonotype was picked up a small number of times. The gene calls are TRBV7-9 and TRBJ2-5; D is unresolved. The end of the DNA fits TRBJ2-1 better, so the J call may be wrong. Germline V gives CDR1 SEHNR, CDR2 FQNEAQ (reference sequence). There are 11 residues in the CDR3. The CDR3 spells CASTTGHEQFF. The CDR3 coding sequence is TGTGCCAGTACCACGGGCCATGAGCAGTTCTTC.

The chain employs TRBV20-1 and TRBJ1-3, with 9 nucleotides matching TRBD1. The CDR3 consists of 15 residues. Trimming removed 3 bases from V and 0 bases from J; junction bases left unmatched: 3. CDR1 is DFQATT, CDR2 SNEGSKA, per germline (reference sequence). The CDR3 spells CSARLTGGSGNTIYF. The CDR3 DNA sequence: TGCAGTGCTAGGCTGACAGGGGGCTCTGGAAACACCATATATTTT.

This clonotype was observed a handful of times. CDR3 bases: TGTGCCAGCAGTGGGGAGGGACAGGGGAAAGGGAATGAGCAGTTCTTC. This encodes CASSGEGQGKGNEQFF. The rearrangement links TRBV6-1 to TRBJ2-1; TRBD1 aligns across 10 bases. This CDR3 spans 16 amino acids. Trimming at V came to 4 bases and at J to 7 bases, leaving 10 bases not matched to a gene. Germline loops: CDR1 MNHNS, CDR2 SASEGT.

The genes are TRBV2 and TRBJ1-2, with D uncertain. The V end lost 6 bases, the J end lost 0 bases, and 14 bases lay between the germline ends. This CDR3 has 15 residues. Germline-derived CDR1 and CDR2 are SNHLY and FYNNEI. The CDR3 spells CASRAGLQANYGYTF. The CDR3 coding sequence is TGTGCCAGCAGAGCAGGACTGCAAGCTAACTATGGCTACACCTTC.

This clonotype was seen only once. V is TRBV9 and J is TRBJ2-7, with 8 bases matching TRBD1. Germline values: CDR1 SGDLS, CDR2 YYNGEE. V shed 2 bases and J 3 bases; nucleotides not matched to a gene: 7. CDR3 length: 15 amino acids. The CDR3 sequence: CASSVSTGEVYEQYF. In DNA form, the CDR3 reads TGTGCCAGCAGCGTGTCGACAGGGGAAGTCTACGAGCAGTACTTC.

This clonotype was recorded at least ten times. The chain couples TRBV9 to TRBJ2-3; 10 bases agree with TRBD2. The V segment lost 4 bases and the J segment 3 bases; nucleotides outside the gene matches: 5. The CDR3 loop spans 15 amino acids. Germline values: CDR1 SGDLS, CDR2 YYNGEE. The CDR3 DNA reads TGTGCCAGCAGCCCCCAGGGACTAGCGACAGATACGCAGTATTTT. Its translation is CASSPQGLATDTQYF. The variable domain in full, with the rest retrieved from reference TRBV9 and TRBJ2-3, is DSGVTQTPKHLITATGQRVTLRCSPRSGDLSVYWYQQSLDQGLQFLIQYYNGEERAKGNILERFSAQQFPDLHSELNLSSLELGDSALYFCASSPQGLATDTQYFGPGTRLTVL.

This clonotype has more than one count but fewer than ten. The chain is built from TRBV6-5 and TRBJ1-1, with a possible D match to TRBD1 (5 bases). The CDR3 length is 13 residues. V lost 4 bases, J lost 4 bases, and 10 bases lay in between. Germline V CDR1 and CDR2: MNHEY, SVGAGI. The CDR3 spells CASSFPGGTEAFF. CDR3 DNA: TGTGCCAGCAGTTTCCCTGGGGGCACTGAAGCTTTCTTT.

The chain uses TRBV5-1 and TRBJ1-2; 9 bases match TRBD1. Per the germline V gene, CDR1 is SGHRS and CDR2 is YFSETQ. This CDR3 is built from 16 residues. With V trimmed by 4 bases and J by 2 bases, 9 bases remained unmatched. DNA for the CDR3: TGCGCCAGCAGCGCTGGCCTGGGACAGGGAAACTATGGCTACACCTTC. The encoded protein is CASSAGLGQGNYGYTF.

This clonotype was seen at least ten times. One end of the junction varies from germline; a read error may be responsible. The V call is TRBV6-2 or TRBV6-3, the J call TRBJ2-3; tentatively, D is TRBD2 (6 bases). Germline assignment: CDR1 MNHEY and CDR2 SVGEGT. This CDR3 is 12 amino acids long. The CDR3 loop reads CASSYSGLARGF. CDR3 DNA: TGTGCCAGCAGTTACTCGGGGCTAGCGAGGGGTTTT.

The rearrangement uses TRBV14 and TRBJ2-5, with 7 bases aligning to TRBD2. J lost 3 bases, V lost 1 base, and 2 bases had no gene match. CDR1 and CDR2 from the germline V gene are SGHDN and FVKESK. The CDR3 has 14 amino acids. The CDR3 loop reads CASSQGTRKETQYF. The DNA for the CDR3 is TGTGCCAGCAGCCAAGGGACTAGGAAAGAGACCCAGTACTTC.

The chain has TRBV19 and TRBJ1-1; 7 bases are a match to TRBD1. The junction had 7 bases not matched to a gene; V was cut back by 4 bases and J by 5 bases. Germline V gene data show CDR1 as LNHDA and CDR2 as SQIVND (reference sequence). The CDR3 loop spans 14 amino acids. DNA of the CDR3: TGTGCCAGTAGTAATATTAGGGGGCAAACTGAAGCTTTCTTT. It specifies CASSNIRGQTEAFF.

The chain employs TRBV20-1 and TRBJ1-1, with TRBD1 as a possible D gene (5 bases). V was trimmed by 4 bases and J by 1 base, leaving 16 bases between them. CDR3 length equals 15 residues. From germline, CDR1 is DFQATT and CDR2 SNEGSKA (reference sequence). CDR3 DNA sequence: TGCAGTGCTAAGAGTCCCGGGACGGAGAACACTGAAGCTTTCTTT. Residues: CSAKSPGTENTEAFF.

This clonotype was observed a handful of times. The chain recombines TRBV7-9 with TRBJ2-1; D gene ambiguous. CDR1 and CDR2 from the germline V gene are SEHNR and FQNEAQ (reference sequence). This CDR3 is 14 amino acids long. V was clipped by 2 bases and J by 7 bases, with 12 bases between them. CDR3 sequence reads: CASSLYQATNEQFF. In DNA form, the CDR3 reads TGTGCCAGCAGCTTATACCAAGCGACGAATGAGCAGTTCTTC.

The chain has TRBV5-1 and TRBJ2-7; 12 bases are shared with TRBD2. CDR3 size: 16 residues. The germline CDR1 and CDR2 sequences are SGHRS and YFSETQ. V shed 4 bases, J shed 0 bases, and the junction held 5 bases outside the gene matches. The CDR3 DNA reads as TGCGCCAGCAGCCCCGGGACTAGCGGGTACTCCTACGAGCAGTACTTC. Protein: CASSPGTSGYSYEQYF.

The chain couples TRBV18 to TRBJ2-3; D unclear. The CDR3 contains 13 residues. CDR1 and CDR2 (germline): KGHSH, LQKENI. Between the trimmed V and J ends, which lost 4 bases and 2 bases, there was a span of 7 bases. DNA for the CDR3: TGTGCCAGCTCACAAGACCACACAGATACGCAGTATTTT. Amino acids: CASSQDHTDTQYF.